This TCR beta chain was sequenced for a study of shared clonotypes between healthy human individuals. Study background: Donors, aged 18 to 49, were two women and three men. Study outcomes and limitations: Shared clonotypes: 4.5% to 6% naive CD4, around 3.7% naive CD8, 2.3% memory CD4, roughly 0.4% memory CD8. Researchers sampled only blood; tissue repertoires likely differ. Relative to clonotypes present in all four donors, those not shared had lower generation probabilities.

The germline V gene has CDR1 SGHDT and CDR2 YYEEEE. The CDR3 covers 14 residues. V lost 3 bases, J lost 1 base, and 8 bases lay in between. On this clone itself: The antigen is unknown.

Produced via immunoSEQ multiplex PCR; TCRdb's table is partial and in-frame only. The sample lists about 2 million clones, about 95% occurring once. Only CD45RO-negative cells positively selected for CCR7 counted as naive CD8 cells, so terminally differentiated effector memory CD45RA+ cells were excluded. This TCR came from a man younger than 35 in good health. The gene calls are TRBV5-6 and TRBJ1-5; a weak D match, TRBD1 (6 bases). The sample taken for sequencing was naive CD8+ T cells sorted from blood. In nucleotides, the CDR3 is TGTGCCAGCAGCTCCGGACAGAGCAATCAGCCCCAGCATTTT. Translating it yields CASSSGQSNQPQHF.